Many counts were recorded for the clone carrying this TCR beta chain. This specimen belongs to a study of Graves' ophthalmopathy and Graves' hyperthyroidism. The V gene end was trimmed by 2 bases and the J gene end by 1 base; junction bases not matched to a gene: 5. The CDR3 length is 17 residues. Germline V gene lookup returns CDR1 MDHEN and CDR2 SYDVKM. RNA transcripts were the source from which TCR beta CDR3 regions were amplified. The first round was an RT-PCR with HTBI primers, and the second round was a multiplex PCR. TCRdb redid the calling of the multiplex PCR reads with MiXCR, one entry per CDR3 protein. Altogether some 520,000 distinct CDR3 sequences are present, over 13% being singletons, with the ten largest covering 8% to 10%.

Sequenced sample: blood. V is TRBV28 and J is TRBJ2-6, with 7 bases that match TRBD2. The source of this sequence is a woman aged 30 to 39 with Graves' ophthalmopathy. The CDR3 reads CASSLQGGPSGANVLTF. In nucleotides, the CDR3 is TGTGCCAGCAGTTTACAGGGAGGGCCGTCTGGGGCCAACGTCCTGACTTTC. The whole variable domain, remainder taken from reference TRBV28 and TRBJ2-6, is DVKVTQSSRYLVKRTGEKVFLECVQDMDHENMFWYRQDPGLGLRLIYFSYDVKMKEKGDIPEGYSVSREKKERFSLILESASTNQTSMYLCASSLQGGPSGANVLTFGAGSRLTVL.